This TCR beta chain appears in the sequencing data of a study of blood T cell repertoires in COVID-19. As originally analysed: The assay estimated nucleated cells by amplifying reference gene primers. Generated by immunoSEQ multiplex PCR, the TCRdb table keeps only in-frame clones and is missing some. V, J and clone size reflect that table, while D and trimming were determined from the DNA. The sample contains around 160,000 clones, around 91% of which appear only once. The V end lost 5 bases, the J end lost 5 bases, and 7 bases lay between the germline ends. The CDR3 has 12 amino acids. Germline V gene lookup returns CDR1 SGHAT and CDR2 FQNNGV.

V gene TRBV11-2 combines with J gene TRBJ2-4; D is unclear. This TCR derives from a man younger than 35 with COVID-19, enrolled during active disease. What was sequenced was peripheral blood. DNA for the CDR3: TGTGCCAGCAGCGTCGAGCAAAACATTCAGTACTTC. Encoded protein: CASSVEQNIQYF.